This T cell receptor beta chain was profiled in a study of shared clonotypes between healthy human individuals. Whole-study findings and limits: The naive CD4 repertoires of several donors were compared, and roughly 5% of clonotypes were shared. Generally, naive subsets came out with larger estimated richness than memory subsets.

Germline V gene data show CDR1 as MNHEY and CDR2 as SMNVEV (reference sequence). V was cut by 3 bases and J by 7 bases, with 21 bases left in between. The CDR3 loop spans 17 amino acids. All the donors were Caucasian adults who lived in Nashville, Tennessee. The study separated CD4+ cells into CD45RA+ naive and CD45RA-negative memory subsets. Assay: immunoSEQ multiplex PCR; the TCRdb copy retains only in-frame clones and omits some. The data contain over a million clones, about 75% of them singletons. Concerning this clone: Antigen specificity is unknown.

Sample: memory CD4+ T cells sorted from blood. The subset here: CD45RA-negative fraction. The receptor was derived from a man between 18 and 29 years old in good health. This chain uses TRBV27 with TRBJ2-2, with no clear D. The chain's CDR3 is CASSFSIVGSPNGELFF. The DNA of the CDR3 is TGTGCCAGCAGTTTTTCTATTGTCGGCAGCCCAAACGGGGAGCTGTTTTTT.